This T cell receptor beta chain comes out of a study of shared clonotypes between healthy human individuals. Whole-study results and caveats: Relative to their counterparts shared across all four donors, non-shared clonotypes exhibited diminished generation probabilities.

Concerning this clone: What it binds is unknown.

The germline V gene encodes CDR1 MDHEN and CDR2 SYDVKM. CDR3 length equals 14 residues. Trimming shortened V by 5 bases and J by 6 bases, and 14 bases separated the two germline ends. Repertoires were generated with immunoSEQ multiplex PCR, while TCRdb's copy carries only in-frame clones and drops some. The table includes over a million clones, approximately 98% detected once. The donors, all of them Caucasian adults, lived in Nashville, Tennessee. V gene TRBV28 combines with J gene TRBJ2-1; tentative D call: TRBD2 (6 bases). Sequenced material: naive CD4+ T cells sorted from blood. This sample's subset: CD45RA+ positively selected. The clonotype originates from a man aged 25-40 years in good health. The CDR3 is CASSETRLRNEQFF. DNA for the CDR3: TGTGCCAGCAGTGAGACTAGATTGCGCAATGAGCAGTTCTTC. The complete variable domain, with remaining parts taken from reference TRBV28 and TRBJ2-1, reads DVKVTQSSRYLVKRTGEKVFLECVQDMDHENMFWYRQDPGLGLRLIYFSYDVKMKEKGDIPEGYSVSREKKERFSLILESASTNQTSMYLCASSETRLRNEQFFGPGTRLTVL.